These T cell receptor beta chains were read from a single sample in a study of a mutant IDH1 vaccine in newly diagnosed glioma. Their antigen targets remain unknown. Clones were sequenced by immunoSEQ multiplex PCR, and TCRdb holds only the in-frame ones, with some missing. The profile shows 56,000 or so clones, more than 70% of them singletons. The source was PBMCs, collected from a glioma patient whose treatment included an IDH1 peptide vaccine. These receptors came from a woman aged 40 to 49 with glioma. Each CDR3 is given with its conserved first and last residue. D genes are given only for firm matches. Clone size is not always given. Where it is, it says once, few, many or a class for expanded clones.

j_call	d_call	v_call	clone_size	cdr3_length	cdr3_aa	cdr3_nt
TRBJ2-6	-	TRBV5-4	-	12	CASSLSATVLTF	TGTGCCAGCAGCTTGTCCGCCACAGTCCTGACTTTC
TRBJ2-7	TRBD1	TRBV7-9	-	15	CASSQGQGTSYEQYF	TGTGCCAGCAGCCAAGGACAGGGTACCTCCTACGAGCAGTACTTC
TRBJ2-5	TRBD2	TRBV2	-	16	CASSPGLAVIKETQYF	TGTGCCAGCAGTCCCGGACTAGCGGTTATTAAAGAGACCCAGTACTTC
TRBJ1-3	TRBD1	TRBV7-2	few	15	CASSRYRGSGNTIYF	TGTGCCAGCAGCCGATACAGGGGATCTGGAAACACCATATATTTT
TRBJ2-1	-	TRBV9	-	15	CASSVEDYSYNEQFF	TGTGCCAGCAGCGTAGAGGACTACTCCTACAATGAGCAGTTCTTC
TRBJ2-3	TRBD2	TRBV7-2	-	16	CASSSGLAGNTDTQYF	TGTGCCAGCAGCTCCGGACTAGCGGGGAACACAGATACGCAGTATTTT
TRBJ1-2	TRBD1	TRBV14	-	16	CASSLYRQGRNYGYTF	TGTGCCAGCAGCCTCTACCGACAGGGTCGGAACTATGGCTACACCTTC
TRBJ1-1	-	TRBV19	once	14	CASSRGVSNTEAFF	TGTGCCAGTAGTAGGGGAGTCTCTAACACTGAAGCTTTCTTT
TRBJ2-7	-	TRBV6-6	-	11	CASSGVGEQYF	TGTGCCAGCAGTGGGGTGGGCGAGCAGTACTTC
TRBJ1-6	-	TRBV27	-	17	CASSPSLDLGYNSPLHF	TGTGCCAGCAGTCCCTCCCTGGATTTAGGGTATAATTCACCCCTCCACTTT
TRBJ1-5	-	TRBV6-5	once	14	CATSVRYSNQPQHF	TGTGCCACCTCGGTTAGATATAGCAATCAGCCCCAGCATTTT
TRBJ2-5	-	TRBV19	-	15	CASSISDLTGETQYF	TGTGCCAGTAGTATTTCGGACTTGACGGGGGAGACCCAGTACTTC
TRBJ2-3	-	TRBV7-9	-	18	CASSLALTRVASTDTQYF	TGTGCCAGCAGCTTAGCGCTGACGCGGGTCGCTAGCACAGATACGCAGTATTTT
TRBJ1-6	-	TRBV6-5	-	14	CASSYLGDNSPLHF	TGTGCCAGCAGTTACCTCGGTGATAATTCACCCCTCCACTTT
TRBJ1-5	-	TRBV25-1	few	16	CASSDSRAPGNQPQHF	TGTGCCAGCAGTGATAGCAGGGCTCCTGGCAATCAGCCCCAGCATTTT
TRBJ2-1	-	TRBV30	-	14	CALGGIISYNEQFF	TGTGCCCTCGGCGGGATCATATCCTACAATGAGCAGTTCTTC